This record concerns one T cell receptor (beta chain) sequence. What this receptor recognizes is not known. Per-base quality was not reported, and no clone a single base away is much larger than it. Ophthalmopathy patients had moderately to severely active disease, with a Clinical Activity Score of 3 or more, a NOSPECS grade of 4 or more, and a disease duration of less than 3 months. Exclusion was applied to patients with uncontrolled infections, other autoimmune diseases, pregnancy or lactation. Diagnoses relied on clinical symptoms, serum thyroxine and TRAb, thyroid ultrasound and orbital computed tomography. Ficoll-Paque density gradient centrifugation was used to isolate PBMCs from approximately 10 ml of fresh peripheral blood. Trizol reagent was used to extract total RNA, and RNA quality was then checked on an Agilent 2100 Bioanalyzer. The TCR beta CDR3 regions were amplified from the RNA transcripts. A first-round RT-PCR of the TCR CDR3 used the HTBI primer set with the Qiagen OneStep RT-PCR kit. A second multiplex PCR round built the libraries, followed by size selection and purification. Libraries were sequenced paired-end with 100 bp reads on an Illumina HiSeq2000. Regarding the original processing steps: SOAPnuke was used to process the raw data, removing reads that contained adapters or uncalled bases, had a mean Phred below 15, or lacked an exact match to the constant primer or identifier. COPE v1.2.5 was used to merge the high-quality paired reads, and each unique nucleotide sequence was defined as a clonotype. MiTCR v1.1 was used to align clonotypes to the IMGT TRBV, TRBD and TRBJ reference segments. Only V-J combinations with frequency above 0.0001, covering approximately 99% of repertoires, were analysed. The TCS score was defined as the ratio of F50 (clonal expansion) to E x V (chaos), calculated using BLOSUM62-based TCRdist between CDR3 peptides within each V-J. Welch's t-statistics and random forest reduced approximately 520 V-J features to about 12, which were used in a naive Bayes classifier (R e1071). Using fastp at Q25 and MiXCR, TCRdb reprocessed the public reads and kept productive beta chains. A single entry per CDR3 protein holds the most common genes and DNA from its merged rows. None of the V and J calls come from the authors' own analysis; TCRdb made them. This sample is represented by 390,000 or so distinct CDR3 sequences; about 14% of them were singletons. About 12% of the sample comes from the top ten.

V is reduced by 0 bases and J by 4 bases, leaving a spacing of 6 bases between them. From its cysteine to its phenylalanine, the CDR3 spans 13 amino acids. CDR3 DNA is the only sequence kept; it has 39 bases, read in frame from the first base. The germline V gene (reference sequence) provides CDR1 LNHDA and CDR2 SQIVND. This sample is part of a study of T cells in Graves' hyperthyroidism and ophthalmopathy (dated by TCRdb to between 2018 and 2020). With respect to the entire study: Peripheral blood was sampled at the time of initial diagnosis, prior to any treatment. A discovery cohort of approximately 100 patients, roughly 40 with Graves' ophthalmopathy and 57 with stable Graves' hyperthyroidism, was used to find distinguishing TCR V-J signatures. Prospective prediction of ophthalmopathy was tested in an independent validation cohort of 18 to 20 hyperthyroidism patients and 17 patients who later progressed to ophthalmopathy. The 100 discovery patients were randomly split 7:3 into training and test sets. Thyroid tissue and blood T-cell repertoires from six Graves' hyperthyroidism patients were also compared in the study. Following sampling, methimazole starting at 30 mg daily was given to hyperthyroidism patients, and high-dose intravenous methylprednisolone was given to ophthalmopathy patients. According to the paper, TCR Vbeta CDR3 sequencing was carried out on approximately 140 peripheral blood samples, which came from 40 to 45 ophthalmopathy, approximately 78 hyperthyroidism and approximately 17 progressor patients. The study at large found these results: In cross-validation, a model built on a 13 V-J signature told ophthalmopathy apart from stable hyperthyroidism with about 90% sensitivity and about 81% specificity, and in testing the same model reached 80%/75%. Blood samples also contained most of the expanded thyroid clonotypes (frequency above 0.001), which suggests that blood repertoires may reflect thyroid immune responses. Sample size was not statistically predetermined, and investigators were not blinded to group allocation. In validation, the model predicted progression to ophthalmopathy with approximately 71% sensitivity and about 72% specificity, a median of roughly seven months before onset.

Sequencing input: blood. Here the chain combines TRBV19 and TRBJ1-1, with no reliable assignment of the D segment. This TCR came from a man aged 18 to 29 with Graves' ophthalmopathy. DNA sequence: TGTGCCAGTAGTATAGAGGGGTCCACTGAAGCTTTCTTT. Translated, it gives CASSIEGSTEAFF.